Listed below are T cell receptor beta chains from one sample, sequenced in a study of OX40 agonist ivuxolimab in advanced cancers. The assay was immunoSEQ multiplex PCR, and TCRdb's table has in-frame clones only and misses some. The sample includes 45,000 to 55,000 clones, 81% seen only once; the top ten take approximately 6.6%. The sequenced sample was CD4+ or CD8+ T cells sorted from blood, obtained in a trial of the OX40 agonist ivuxolimab. All receptors come from an adult with an advanced solid tumor such as melanoma, head and neck, liver or kidney cancer. The CDR3 runs from the conserved cysteine through the conserved F or W. D genes are given only for firm matches. For some rows the clone size is stated as once, few or many, or as a class when expanded; others skip it.

clone_size: .
d_call: .
j_call: TRBJ2-7
v_call: TRBV27
cdr3_nt: TGTGCCAGCAGCCTCGGGAGTTACCCCATCTACGAGCAGTACTTC
cdr3_aa: CASSLGSYPIYEQYF

clone_size: .
d_call: TRBD2
j_call: TRBJ2-1
v_call: TRBV9
cdr3_nt: TGTGCCAGCAGCGTACCGACTAGCGGGGAGGATGAGCAGTTCTTC
cdr3_aa: CASSVPTSGEDEQFF

clone_size: once
d_call: .
j_call: TRBJ1-1
v_call: TRBV21-1
cdr3_nt: TGTGCCAGCAGCAAAGGTCCAGACGGTGGGACCCTTATTTTGACTGAAGCTTTCTTT
cdr3_aa: CASSKGPDGGTLILTEAFF

clone_size: .
d_call: .
j_call: TRBJ1-1
v_call: TRBV5-6
cdr3_nt: TGTGCCAGCAGCCATTGGACGACCACTGAAGCTTTCTTT
cdr3_aa: CASSHWTTTEAFF

clone_size: .
d_call: .
j_call: TRBJ1-5
v_call: TRBV11-2
cdr3_nt: TGTGCCAGCAGCTTAGACACCAGCAATCAGCCCCAGCATTTT
cdr3_aa: CASSLDTSNQPQHF

clone_size: .
d_call: .
j_call: TRBJ1-6
v_call: TRBV19
cdr3_nt: TGTGCCAGTAGTCCGAGGGACCTGGGGTTTAATTCACCCCTCCACTTT
cdr3_aa: CASSPRDLGFNSPLHF

clone_size: .
d_call: .
j_call: TRBJ1-2
v_call: TRBV15
cdr3_nt: TGTGCCACCAGCAGAGATTACCCGACAGGAGCCGGCGTGGGCTACACCTTC
cdr3_aa: CATSRDYPTGAGVGYTF

clone_size: .
d_call: .
j_call: TRBJ2-1
v_call: TRBV15
cdr3_nt: TGTGCCACCAGCCCCGGGGAGGAGCAGTTCTTC
cdr3_aa: CATSPGEEQFF

clone_size: .
d_call: .
j_call: TRBJ1-1
v_call: TRBV4-1
cdr3_nt: TGCGCCAGCAGCCAGTATGCAGGAGGCACTGAAGCTTTCTTT
cdr3_aa: CASSQYAGGTEAFF

clone_size: .
d_call: TRBD2
j_call: TRBJ2-7
v_call: TRBV10-1
cdr3_nt: TGCGCCAGCAGTGAAGGGACTAGTCTCGAGCAGTACTTC
cdr3_aa: CASSEGTSLEQYF

clone_size: .
d_call: TRBD1
j_call: TRBJ2-5
v_call: TRBV10-3
cdr3_nt: TGTGCCATCAGTGATGAGGGGGCGATTGGAGAGACCCAGTACTTC
cdr3_aa: CAISDEGAIGETQYF

clone_size: .
d_call: TRBD1
j_call: TRBJ1-5
v_call: TRBV28
cdr3_nt: TGTGCCAGCAGTAACGCGGGACAGGGGATTCAGCCCCAGCATTTT
cdr3_aa: CASSNAGQGIQPQHF

clone_size: .
d_call: .
j_call: TRBJ1-2
v_call: TRBV6-6
cdr3_nt: TGTGCCACCCTGGGGCTCTATGGCTACACCTTC
cdr3_aa: CATLGLYGYTF

clone_size: .
d_call: .
j_call: TRBJ2-3
v_call: TRBV30
cdr3_nt: TGTGCCTGGAGTGGCAGGGGATTTGAAGATACGCAGTATTTT
cdr3_aa: CAWSGRGFEDTQYF

clone_size: .
d_call: TRBD2
j_call: TRBJ2-3
v_call: TRBV6-6
cdr3_nt: TGTGCCAGCAGTTACGACCCGGGACTAGCGACAGATACGCAGTATTTT
cdr3_aa: CASSYDPGLATDTQYF

clone_size: .
d_call: TRBD1
j_call: TRBJ1-1
v_call: TRBV6-4
cdr3_nt: TGTGCCAGCAGTGACTCGGCAGGGGGTGACACTGAAGCTTTCTTT
cdr3_aa: CASSDSAGGDTEAFF

clone_size: few
d_call: .
j_call: TRBJ2-1
v_call: TRBV4-1
cdr3_nt: TGCGCCAGCAGCCAAGCAGGGTTTGAGCAGTTCTTC
cdr3_aa: CASSQAGFEQFF

clone_size: once
d_call: TRBD1
j_call: TRBJ2-7
v_call: TRBV28
cdr3_nt: TGTGCCAGCAGCCAGACAGGGGTTAGCTACGAGCAGTACTTC
cdr3_aa: CASSQTGVSYEQYF

clone_size: .
d_call: .
j_call: TRBJ2-4
v_call: TRBV11-2
cdr3_nt: TGTGCCAGCAGCTTACAGCGGTCGGATCAGTACTTC
cdr3_aa: CASSLQRSDQYF

clone_size: .
d_call: .
j_call: TRBJ2-4
v_call: TRBV7-9
cdr3_nt: TGTGCCAGCAGCCACTTTGGGCGAGAAAACATTCAGTACTTC
cdr3_aa: CASSHFGRENIQYF

clone_size: few
d_call: TRBD1
j_call: TRBJ1-1
v_call: TRBV5-6
cdr3_nt: TGTGCCAGCAGCTCGGGACAGGCGAACACTGAAGCTTTCTTT
cdr3_aa: CASSSGQANTEAFF

clone_size: .
d_call: .
j_call: TRBJ1-1
v_call: TRBV19
cdr3_nt: TGTGCCAGTAGTATAGAGAGGAACACTGAAGCTTTCTTT
cdr3_aa: CASSIERNTEAFF

clone_size: .
d_call: .
j_call: TRBJ1-5
v_call: TRBV5-4
cdr3_nt: TGTGCCAGCAGCTTGCAAGGGGCGGTTCAGCCCCAGCATTTT
cdr3_aa: CASSLQGAVQPQHF

clone_size: .
d_call: .
j_call: TRBJ2-1
v_call: TRBV6-6
cdr3_nt: TGTGCCAGCACCGATGCGGCCTACAATAAGCAGTTCTTC
cdr3_aa: CASTDAAYNKQFF

clone_size: .
d_call: .
j_call: TRBJ1-5
v_call: TRBV27
cdr3_nt: TGTGCCAGCAGTTTGTGGGGGGCAGGGCAGCCCCAGCATTTT
cdr3_aa: CASSLWGAGQPQHF